The 6 T cell receptor beta chains below were found in one sample sequenced in a study of T cell clones after liver transplantation. The method was immunoSEQ multiplex PCR; TCRdb's version includes in-frame clones alone and lacks a portion of them. The sample contains around 71,000 clones, approximately 80% of which appear only once. Material: CD4+ T cells from blood, obtained 12 months after liver transplant. These receptors came from a human patient who received a liver transplant. A share of the T cells may be of graft donor origin.

This clone appeared once. The V call is TRBV5-8, the J call TRBJ2-3; D is possibly TRBD2 (5 bases). Germline V gene lookup returns CDR1 SGHTS and CDR2 YDEGEE. The CDR3 runs to 16 residues. Trimming cost V 4 bases and J 0 bases, with 15 bases left between them. The CDR3 DNA sequence: TGTGCCAGCAGCCCGGGGTGGGCAGCCAGCACAGATACGCAGTATTTT. It encodes CASSPGWAASTDTQYF.

The chain joins TRBV28 to TRBJ1-1; possibly TRBD1 for D (5 bases). Per the germline V gene, CDR1 is MDHEN and CDR2 is SYDVKM. The CDR3 length is 14 residues. Trimming took off 5 bases at V and 1 base at J, with 11 bases between the two ends. The DNA of the CDR3 is TGTGCCAGCAGTCCCCCGACAGAGAACACTGAAGCTTTCTTT. Translation gives CASSPPTENTEAFF.

This sequence joins TRBV2 and TRBJ1-1; D is possibly TRBD1 (5 bases). V lost 6 bases and J lost 1, with 9 bases in between. The V gene's germline CDR1 is SNHLY and CDR2 FYNNEI. The CDR3 consists of 13 residues. CDR3 protein: CASSPGANTEAFF. The DNA for the CDR3 is TGTGCCAGCAGCCCCGGGGCGAACACTGAAGCTTTCTTT. Filled out from reference TRBV2 and TRBJ1-1, the complete variable domain reads EPEVTQTPSHQVTQMGQEVILRCVPISNHLYFYWYRQILGQKVEFLVSFYNNEISEKSEIFDDQFSVERPDGSNFTLKIRSTKLEDSAMYFCASSPGANTEAFFGQGTRLTVV.

The CDR3 sequence is CASSQEADGGAFF. The CDR3 region has the DNA TGCGCCAGCAGCCAAGAGGCCGATGGAGGGGCTTTCTTT. This sequence joins TRBV4-3 and TRBJ1-1; no reliable D call. Germline assignment: CDR1 LGHNA and CDR2 YSLEER. V was shortened by 0 bases and J by 11 bases, with 13 bases between the two germline ends. The CDR3 is 13 amino acids.

The chain is built from TRBV5-1 and TRBJ1-2; maybe TRBD1 (6 bases). The length of the CDR3 is 14 residues. V was shortened by 1 base and J by 5 bases, with 12 bases between the two germline ends. Germline V gene sequence: CDR1 SGHRS, CDR2 YFSETQ. The CDR3 reads CASSLHTGLYGYTF. The CDR3 DNA is TGCGCCAGCAGCTTGCACACAGGGCTGTATGGCTACACCTTC.

The chain is built from TRBV18 and TRBJ1-1; D is undetermined. V dropped 3 bases and J dropped 0 bases, with 8 bases sitting between them. Germline V lookup: CDR1 KGHSH, CDR2 LQKENI. The CDR3 runs 14 residues. As DNA, the CDR3 is TGTGCCAGCTCACCGTCTTTTATGAACACTGAAGCTTTCTTT. Translating gives CASSPSFMNTEAFF. Full variable domain (remainder filled in from reference TRBV18 and TRBJ1-1): NAGVMQNPRHLVRRRGQEARLRCSPMKGHSHVYWYRQLPEEGLKFMVYLQKENIIDESGMPKERFSAEFPKEGPSILRIQQVVRGDSAAYFCASSPSFMNTEAFFGQGTRLTVV.